One sample yielded the 17 T cell receptor beta chains listed below, sequenced in a study of CD8+CD57+ T cells in acquired aplastic anemia. The TCR beta profiling, which covered VDJ combination and CDR3 sequence, was carried out using genomic DNA as the template. Each CDR3 protein is one row after TCRdb ran MiXCR on the reads. The repertoire holds about 190,000 distinct CDR3 sequences, with about 53% as singletons. Sequencing used sorted CD4+, CD8+, or CD8+CD57+ T cells (not recorded which) from PBMCs. The receptors were sampled from a human donor in good health, serving as a control.

The rearrangement joins TRBV24-1 to TRBJ2-3; TRBD2 matches at 10 bases. Germline values: CDR1 KGHDR, CDR2 SFDVKD. J lost 5 bases, V lost 5 bases, and 9 bases had no gene match. The length of the CDR3 is 16 residues. The CDR3 sequence: CATSVPERGGIDTQYF. CDR3 nucleotides: TGTGCCACCAGTGTCCCCGAGCGGGGGGGCATAGATACGCAGTATTTT.

This clonotype came up many times. The chain carries TRBV20-1 and TRBJ1-3; D not certain. The germline V and J ends were trimmed by 4 bases and 0 bases, with 10 bases remaining between them. The CDR3 runs 14 residues. CDR1 and CDR2 (germline): DFQATT, SNEGSKA (reference sequence). The CDR3 reads CSATSESSGNTIYF. CDR3 bases: TGCAGTGCTACATCAGAGAGCTCTGGAAACACCATATATTTT.

The V gene is TRBV7-2, the J gene TRBJ1-4, with D hard to call. Deletions cut 1 base from V and 11 bases from J, with 17 bases between. There are 15 residues in the CDR3. Germline lookup yields CDR1 SGHTA and CDR2 FQGNSA. The CDR3 protein is CASSLDSGEGTKLFF. CDR3 bases: TGTGCCAGCAGCTTAGATTCCGGTGAGGGCACGAAACTGTTTTTT.

CDR3 bases: TGTGCCAGCAGCTTACCGGGAGAGGGCTCCTACGAGCAGTACTTC. The encoded protein is CASSLPGEGSYEQYF. The V call is TRBV7-8, the J call TRBJ2-7; tentative D call: TRBD2 (6 bases). Trimming took off 2 bases at V and 0 bases at J, with 11 bases between the two ends. Germline assignment: CDR1 SGHVS and CDR2 FQNEAQ. The CDR3 loop spans 15 amino acids.

The genes are TRBV20-1 and TRBJ1-1; D is unclear. Germline-derived CDR1 and CDR2 are DFQATT and SNEGSKA (reference sequence). V was shortened by 3 bases and J by 3 bases, with 14 bases between the two germline ends. This CDR3 is 14 amino acids long. CDR3 sequence reads: CSASGWEADTEAFF. The CDR3, as DNA: TGCAGTGCTAGCGGCTGGGAGGCAGACACTGAAGCTTTCTTT.

The chain links TRBV5-1 to TRBJ2-2; D possibly matches TRBD1 or TRBD2 (5 bases each). The V gene lost 4 bases and the J gene lost 6 bases, with 13 bases spanning the gap. The length of the CDR3 is 14 residues. The germline V gene encodes CDR1 SGHRS and CDR2 YFSETQ. The CDR3: CASSPAWGSGELFF. The CDR3 DNA follows: TGCGCCAGCAGCCCAGCGTGGGGGTCCGGGGAGCTGTTTTTT. Full variable domain (outside the CDR3, taken from reference TRBV5-1 and TRBJ2-2): KAGVTQTPRYLIKTRGQQVTLSCSPISGHRSVSWYQQTPGQGLQFLFEYFSETQRNKGNFPGRFSGRQFSNSRSEMNVSTLELGDSALYLCASSPAWGSGELFFGEGSRLTVL.

This clonotype occurred many times. The chain joins TRBV20-1 to TRBJ1-1; TRBD1 matches 7 bases. The CDR3 has 13 amino acids. CDR1 and CDR2 from the germline V gene are DFQATT and SNEGSKA (reference sequence). The CDR3 DNA is TGCAGCGCCACGAGACAGGGCGTCACTGAAGCTTTCTTT. It specifies CSATRQGVTEAFF.

The chain recombines TRBV7-6 with TRBJ1-5, with 7 bases fitting TRBD1. J lost 4 bases, V lost 5 bases, and 8 bases had no gene match. CDR1 is SGHVS and CDR2 is FNYEAQ in the germline V gene. This CDR3 is built from 15 residues. For the CDR3, the DNA is TGTGCCAGCAGCGAAGGGACAGCGTCAAATCAGCCCCAGCATTTT. Protein product: CASSEGTASNQPQHF.

Worth noting for this clonotype: This may arise from a read error, as a much more abundant clone is one base away. Given the absence of the conserved phenylalanine or tryptophan at the CDR3 end, a read error is likely. The chain has TRBV5-6 and TRBJ2-1, with unresolved D. Trimming cost V 4 bases and J 1 base, with 9 bases left between them. This CDR3 has 14 residues. Germline V gene data show CDR1 as SGHDT and CDR2 as YYEEEE. CDR3 nucleotide sequence: TGTGCCAGCAGCCTCAGCGCATCCTACAATGAGCAGTTCGTC. It translates to CASSLSASYNEQFV.

The table lists this clonotype with a count of one. The CDR3 nucleotides are TGTGCCACCAGTGCCGGGGGGGTGGCAAACGAGCAGTACTTC. This sequence encodes CATSAGGVANEQYF. The chain is built from TRBV24-1 and TRBJ2-7, with 8 positions matching TRBD2. The CDR3 runs to 14 residues. V dropped 5 bases and J dropped 5; count of bases not matched to a gene: 7. CDR1 is KGHDR and CDR2 is SFDVKD in the germline V gene.

This clonotype was detected many times. The DNA for the CDR3 is TGTGCCAGCAGTAATCTGGGTCGGACAGGAGACTATGGCTACACCTTC. It translates to CASSNLGRTGDYGYTF. The V and J genes are TRBV6-1 and TRBJ1-2, with 7 bases fitting TRBD1. Germline values: CDR1 MNHNS, CDR2 SASEGT. V was pared by 5 bases and J by 3 bases, with 12 bases of the junction left unmatched. CDR3 length equals 16 residues.

For this clonotype: A much larger clone sits a single nucleotide away, making a read error possible. This likely comes from a read error, as the CDR3 has no conserved phenylalanine or tryptophan at its end. V is TRBV5-5 and J is TRBJ2-7; 7 nucleotides line up with TRBD1. CDR3 length: 13 residues. Germline assignment: CDR1 SGHKS and CDR2 YYEKEE (reference sequence). The trim removed 2 bases at V and 3 bases at J, leaving 2 bases unmatched. The CDR3 is CASSFAGGYEQYL. The DNA for the CDR3 is TGTGCCAGCAGCTTCGCAGGGGGCTACGAGCAGTACCTC.

This clonotype was counted a few times. The chain employs TRBV14 and TRBJ1-6; the match to TRBD1 covers 9 bases. J gave up 7 bases and V 8 bases, and 18 bases lay outside the gene matches. Germline CDR1 is SGHDN and CDR2 is FVKESK. This CDR3 spans 18 amino acids. The CDR3: CASSPNSGTGRQNSPLHF. As DNA, the CDR3 is TGTGCCAGCTCACCAAATTCCGGGACAGGGCGTCAAAATTCACCCCTCCACTTT.

This chain joins TRBV5-1 and TRBJ2-7; D gene unclear. Trimming removed 4 bases at V and 2 bases at J, with 16 bases between. Germline V lookup: CDR1 SGHRS, CDR2 YFSETQ. The CDR3 contains 15 residues. The CDR3, as DNA: TGCGCCAGCAGCCCCGTGAGGACGGTCCCCTACGAGCAGTACTTC. Its translation is CASSPVRTVPYEQYF.

This clonotype has ten or more counts. CDR3 in amino acids: CASSIGGAANYGYTF. CDR3 sequence (DNA): TGTGCCAGCAGCATCGGGGGCGCCGCTAACTATGGCTACACCTTC. The chain employs TRBV9 and TRBJ1-2; tentatively, D is TRBD1 (6 bases). This CDR3 has 15 residues. The germline gives CDR1 SGDLS, CDR2 YYNGEE. Between the trimmed V and J ends, which lost 4 bases and 0 bases, there was a span of 13 bases.

The CDR3 DNA reads as TGTGCCACCAGCAGAGGAAAACCGGGACAGGGATCGGACTATAATTCACCCCTCCACTTT. It specifies CATSRGKPGQGSDYNSPLHF. The chain combines TRBV15 with TRBJ1-6; the match to TRBD1 covers 9 bases. The CDR3 extends over 20 amino acids. Per the germline V gene, CDR1 is LNHNV and CDR2 is YYDKDF (reference sequence). V was pared by 1 base and J by 3 bases, with 13 bases of the junction left unmatched.

This clonotype appeared once. The gene calls are TRBV9 and TRBJ2-7; the match to TRBD2 covers 11 bases. The germline V gene encodes CDR1 SGDLS and CDR2 YYNGEE. V shed 2 bases, J shed 2 bases, and the junction held 3 bases outside the gene matches. The length of the CDR3 is 15 residues. The CDR3 DNA reads TGTGCCAGCAGCGTGACTAGCGGGGTAACCTACGAGCAGTACTTC. It specifies CASSVTSGVTYEQYF.